A selection of T cell receptor beta chains follows, all from one sample in a study of cytomegalovirus exposure and HLA in healthy donors. The protocol was immunoSEQ multiplex PCR, while the TCRdb copy is restricted to in-frame clones and leaves out a portion. The sample lists about 140,000 clones; approximately 71% were seen once. What was sequenced was PBMCs. These receptors all stem from a man under 40 in good health and CMV-seronegative. Both conserved end residues are part of each CDR3. D genes are given only for firm matches. Clone size appears in some rows only: once, few, many, or a class for an expanded clone.

v_gene	d_gene	abundance	j_gene	CDR3nt	CDR3aa
TRBV9	TRBD1	once	TRBJ1-4	TGTGCCAGCAGCGTAGGGACAGGGATCGAGAAACTGTTTTTT	CASSVGTGIEKLFF
TRBV18	-	-	TRBJ2-7	TGTGCCAGCTCACCATCCCGCTCGGACGAGCAGTACTTC	CASSPSRSDEQYF
TRBV7-3	TRBD1	-	TRBJ2-1	TGTGCCAGCAGCTTAAGTGCCGCTGGACAGGGCGAGCAGTTCTTC	CASSLSAAGQGEQFF
TRBV7-8	TRBD2	-	TRBJ2-7	TGTGCCAGCAGCTCACCCCGACGGGGACTAGTTATGTACGAGCAGTACTTC	CASSSPRRGLVMYEQYF
TRBV28	-	-	TRBJ2-1	TGTGCCAGCAGTTTTTTATCTCGGCAGAGGAATGAGCAGTTCTTC	CASSFLSRQRNEQFF
TRBV6-1	TRBD2	-	TRBJ2-4	TGTGCCAGCAGTGTATTAGCGGGCAGGGAAGCCAAAAACATTCAGTACTTC	CASSVLAGREAKNIQYF
TRBV18	TRBD1	-	TRBJ1-2	TGTGCCAGCTCGCATGCGACAGGGGACGCTAACTATGGCTACACCTTC	CASSHATGDANYGYTF
TRBV7-2	TRBD1	-	TRBJ2-7	TGTGCCAGCAGCGTTACAGGGGGGATTCTCTACGAGCAGTACTTC	CASSVTGGILYEQYF
TRBV5-1	TRBD1	-	TRBJ2-1	TGCGCCAGCAGCTTGCCGATCGGACAGGGGATCGATGAGCAGTTCTTC	CASSLPIGQGIDEQFF
TRBV11-2	TRBD2	-	TRBJ2-5	TGTGCCAGCAGCCCAGGACTAGCGCTTCAAGAGACCCAGTACTTC	CASSPGLALQETQYF